This T cell receptor beta chain was observed in a study of control samples from healthy donors and cancer patients. Assay: immunoSEQ multiplex PCR; the TCRdb copy retains only in-frame clones and omits some. The table lists more than 85,000 clones, about 92% of them singletons. V dropped 8 bases and J dropped 9 bases, with 20 bases sitting between them. Germline CDR1 reads MNHEY; CDR2 reads SVGAGI. This CDR3 is 15 amino acids long. The chain uses TRBV6-5 and TRBJ1-6, with D perhaps TRBD1 (5 bases). The sample consisted of blood. The receptor was derived from a woman between 18 and 29 years old in good health. The CDR3 nucleotides read TGTGCCAGCGGCCCAGGAGGGGCGATATTTTCACCCCTCCACTTT. It specifies CASGPGGAIFSPLHF.